The 27 T cell receptor beta chains given below trace back to one sample, sequenced in a study of cytomegalovirus exposure and HLA in healthy donors. 13 Jbeta primers and 60 Vbeta primers were used for the PCR. Sequenced by immunoSEQ multiplex PCR; TCRdb stores in-frame clones only, minus some. The sample yields over 100,000 clones, roughly 80% seen once. Sequencing was carried out using PBMCs. These receptors were taken from a man aged 40-50 years in good health and CMV-seronegative.

The CDR3 here is CASSVTPGRDEAFF. In nucleotides, the CDR3 is TGTGCCAGCAGCGTAACCCCCGGGAGGGATGAAGCTTTCTTT. The chain uses TRBV9 and TRBJ1-1; D unclear. CDR1 SGDLS and CDR2 YYNGEE come from the germline V gene. This CDR3 has 14 amino acids. Deletions cut 1 base from V and 7 bases from J, with 14 bases between.

The V call is TRBV9, the J call TRBJ2-5; D may be TRBD2 (6 bases). CDR3 length: 16 amino acids. CDR1 and CDR2 (germline): SGDLS, YYNGEE. V was cut by 0 bases and J by 5 bases, with 17 bases left in between. The CDR3 DNA reads TGTGCCAGCAGCGTAGGGGGGGTCCCCGGTGTCGAGACCCAGTACTTC. Its protein is CASSVGGVPGVETQYF.

The chain combines TRBV20-1 with TRBJ2-7, with D hard to call. The CDR3 loop spans 11 amino acids. CDR1 DFQATT and CDR2 SNEGSKA come from the germline V gene (reference sequence). Trimming took 1 base from V and 2 from J, leaving 3 bases between them. CDR3 sequence: CSARGPYEQYF. DNA for the CDR3: TGCAGTGCTAGAGGGCCCTACGAGCAGTACTTC.

The chain carries TRBV19 and TRBJ1-1; D not resolved. Trimming removed 10 bases at V and 4 bases at J, with 22 bases between. Germline CDR1 and CDR2: LNHDA and SQIVND (reference sequence). The CDR3 is made up of 15 amino acids. In DNA, the CDR3 is TGTGCCACTCAGGCACGTGTGGGCTTAAGCACTGAAGCTTTCTTT. Amino acids: CATQARVGLSTEAFF.

J is TRBJ1-3 and V is TRBV7-9; D is perhaps TRBD1 (5 bases). V shed 5 bases and J shed 0 bases, with 20 bases lying between them. The germline V gene encodes CDR1 SEHNR and CDR2 FQNEAQ (reference sequence). The length of the CDR3 is 18 residues. The CDR3 nucleotides are TGTGCCAGCAGCCCTAGGGGTGGGCAGGGCGGCTCTGGAAACACCATATATTTT. Amino acid sequence: CASSPRGGQGGSGNTIYF.

The chain couples TRBV6-6 to TRBJ2-2; 7 bases agree with TRBD1. Germline V gene lookup returns CDR1 MNHNY and CDR2 SVGAGI (reference sequence). This CDR3 is 15 amino acids long. V shed 6 bases, J shed 3 bases, and the junction held 7 bases outside the gene matches. The chain's CDR3 is CASSRPGGDTGELFF. The DNA of the CDR3 is TGTGCCAGCAGCCGACCAGGGGGAGACACCGGGGAGCTGTTTTTT.

This sequence joins TRBV9 and TRBJ1-1; D might be TRBD1 (5 bases). There are 13 residues in the CDR3. Trimming removed 0 bases from V and 8 bases from J, with 11 bases in between. Looked up from germline, CDR1 is SGDLS and CDR2 is YYNGEE. The CDR3 coding sequence is TGTGCCAGCAGCGTAGGGTGGCAGGGCGAAGCTTTCTTT. Amino acid sequence: CASSVGWQGEAFF.

Note on this clone: The junction does not match germline at one end; this may be a read error. The chain couples TRBV7-7 to TRBJ2-5; 8 bases line up with TRBD2. Germline assignment: CDR1 SSHAT and CDR2 FNYEAQ (reference sequence). The CDR3 covers 14 residues. CDR3 protein: CASSFSGEEETQYF. The CDR3 coding sequence is TGTGCTAGCAGCTTTAGCGGGGAGGAAGAGACCCAGTACTTC.

V is TRBV6-5 and J is TRBJ2-1; 7 bases match TRBD1. After removal of 8 bases from V and 6 bases from J, the junction contained 4 bases not matched to a gene. The germline V gene encodes CDR1 MNHEY and CDR2 SVGAGI. CDR3 length equals 12 residues. In DNA form, the CDR3 reads TGTGCCAGCGGGGACAGTTTCAATGAGCAGTTCTTC. Translating it yields CASGDSFNEQFF.

This clone was seen a few times. The chain joins TRBV10-3 to TRBJ1-5; 8 positions agree with TRBD1. CDR1 is ENHRY and CDR2 is SYGVKD in the germline V gene. V lost 9 bases and J lost 1; bases outside the gene matches: 8. This CDR3 is built from 15 residues. CDR3 protein: CAIGTGRGSNQPQHF. The CDR3 DNA reads as TGTGCCATTGGGACAGGACGGGGGAGCAATCAGCCCCAGCATTTT.

The chain carries TRBV11-3 and TRBJ2-7, with a weak D call TRBD2 (6 bases). Germline V gives CDR1 SGHNT, CDR2 YENEEA. The CDR3 consists of 14 residues. Trimming took off 5 bases at V and 2 bases at J, with 13 bases between the two ends. Here the CDR3 DNA reads TGTGCCAGCAGCCCGGGAGCAGGGCCCTACGAGCAGTACTTC. Amino acids: CASSPGAGPYEQYF.

As concerns this clone: One junction end does not reproduce the germline sequence, and a read error may be involved. V and J are TRBV7-9 and TRBJ1-6, with a weak D call TRBD1 (6 bases). Germline V CDR1 and CDR2: SEHNR, FQNEAQ (reference sequence). There are 14 residues in the CDR3. CDR3 region: CSSSFSTGSSPLHF. The CDR3 DNA reads as TGTTCCAGCAGCTTCTCGACAGGTTCTTCACCCCTCCACTTT.

CDR3 in amino acids: CASSLGEGGAYEQYF. The CDR3 nucleotides read TGTGCCAGCAGCTTGGGGGAGGGGGGCGCCTACGAGCAGTACTTC. The rearrangement uses TRBV7-6 and TRBJ2-7; a weak D match, TRBD2 (7 bases). Germline CDR1 SGHVS, CDR2 FNYEAQ. This CDR3 comprises 15 residues. The V and J ends lost 3 bases and 2 bases respectively, with 14 bases between them.

This clone occurred once. The chain combines TRBV2 with TRBJ2-2; tentative D call: TRBD2 (7 bases). Germline CDR1 SNHLY, CDR2 FYNNEI. CDR3 length: 14 amino acids. The germline V and J ends were trimmed by 8 bases and 4 bases, with 14 bases remaining between them. In nucleotides, the CDR3 is TGTGCCAGCTTGGGGGGGCTAGGCACCGGGGAGCTGTTTTTT. This translates into CASLGGLGTGELFF. The whole variable domain, filled in from reference TRBV2 and TRBJ2-2, reads EPEVTQTPSHQVTQMGQEVILRCVPISNHLYFYWYRQILGQKVEFLVSFYNNEISEKSEIFDDQFSVERPDGSNFTLKIRSTKLEDSAMYFCASLGGLGTGELFFGEGSRLTVL.

The chain links TRBV7-2 to TRBJ2-6, with D perhaps matching TRBD1 (5 bases). This CDR3 is 17 amino acids long. The V and J ends lost 4 bases and 0 bases respectively, with 13 bases between them. CDR1 SGHTA and CDR2 FQGNSA come from the germline V gene. The CDR3: CASSSHGASSGANVLTF. The CDR3 DNA reads as TGTGCCAGCAGCTCCCATGGGGCAAGCTCTGGGGCCAACGTCCTGACTTTC.

V is TRBV5-1 and J is TRBJ2-2; 8 bases line up with TRBD1. This CDR3 has 15 amino acids. Trimming at V came to 1 base and at J to 5 bases, leaving 4 bases not matched to a gene. Germline V gives CDR1 SGHRS, CDR2 YFSETQ. The CDR3 DNA sequence: TGCGCCAGCAGCTTGTGGACAGGGAGGACCGGGGAGCTGTTTTTT. Its translation is CASSLWTGRTGELFF.

The table lists this clone with a count of one. This sequence joins TRBV4-2 and TRBJ2-5, with a tentative D call TRBD2 (5 bases). Trimming removed 4 bases at V and 2 bases at J, with 11 bases between. Germline V gene data show CDR1 as LGHNA and CDR2 as YNFKEQ. CDR3 length equals 14 residues. CDR3 sequence: CASSLAEGQETQYF. CDR3 nucleotide sequence: TGTGCCAGCAGCCTTGCCGAGGGACAAGAGACCCAGTACTTC.

This chain links TRBV7-6 with TRBJ2-7; D ambiguous. Germline CDR1 SGHVS, CDR2 FNYEAQ. V dropped 1 base and J dropped 3 bases, with 7 bases sitting between them. CDR3 length: 13 amino acids. In DNA, the CDR3 is TGTGCCAGCAGCTTAGACAGCTTCTACGAGCAGTACTTC. Its translation is CASSLDSFYEQYF.

This chain connects TRBV5-8 to TRBJ2-7; the D gene is possibly TRBD1 (6 bases). The CDR3 runs 15 residues. Per the germline V gene, CDR1 is SGHTS and CDR2 is YDEGEE. The V and J ends lost 4 bases and 5 bases respectively, with 19 bases between them. The CDR3 spells CASSSLGGGYDEQYF. CDR3 in DNA: TGTGCCAGCAGCAGCCTCGGTGGGGGCTACGACGAGCAGTACTTC.

The chain recombines TRBV27 with TRBJ2-7; D call uncertain. V gave up 5 bases and J gave up 3 bases, with 23 bases separating them. The CDR3 consists of 17 residues. The germline CDR1 and CDR2 sequences are MNHEY and SMNVEV (reference sequence). The CDR3 is CASSPTYELPSVYEQYF. The CDR3 region has the DNA TGTGCCAGCAGTCCAACCTATGAACTACCCTCCGTCTACGAGCAGTACTTC.

The CDR3: CASSQPGQGPVPLHF. CDR3 nucleotide sequence: TGCGCCAGCAGTCAACCCGGTCAGGGGCCCGTTCCCCTCCACTTT. The chain joins TRBV23-1 to TRBJ1-6; perhaps TRBD1 as D (6 bases). TRBV23-1 is assigned to the ORF class and has an uncertain function. The germline V and J ends were trimmed by 2 bases and 13 bases, with 18 bases remaining between them. This CDR3 is 15 amino acids long.

The V call is TRBV5-1, the J call TRBJ2-2; the match to TRBD2 covers 7 bases. V shed 4 bases, J shed 1 base, and the junction held 7 bases outside the gene matches. Germline V gene sequence: CDR1 SGHRS, CDR2 YFSETQ. The CDR3 is 16 residues long. The CDR3 DNA reads TGCGCCAGCAGCGTGGGAGGGAACTGGAACACCGGGGAGCTGTTTTTT. It encodes CASSVGGNWNTGELFF.

This rearrangement joins TRBV5-4 to TRBJ2-7; 10 nucleotides line up with TRBD2. V was pared by 4 bases and J by 3 bases, with 10 bases of the junction left unmatched. The CDR3 has 16 amino acids. The germline CDR1 and CDR2 sequences are SGHNT and YYREEE (reference sequence). CDR3 loop: CASSRLTSGAIYEQYF. The DNA of the CDR3 is TGTGCCAGCAGCCGTTTAACTAGCGGGGCCATCTACGAGCAGTACTTC.

The J gene is TRBJ1-5, the V gene TRBV11-2, with 7 bases that match TRBD1. With 2 bases clipped from V and 5 bases from J, the junction kept 6 bases outside the gene matches. Germline assignment: CDR1 SGHAT and CDR2 FQNNGV. This CDR3 spans 15 amino acids. Written as DNA, the CDR3 is TGTGCCAGCAGCTTAAAGGGGGCTTTGGATCAGCCCCAGCATTTT. Amino acids: CASSLKGALDQPQHF.

V and J are TRBV7-2 and TRBJ2-3; TRBD2 might be the D (6 bases). There are 16 residues in the CDR3. From germline, CDR1 is SGHTA and CDR2 FQGNSA. The germline V and J ends were trimmed by 5 bases and 4 bases, with 19 bases remaining between them. CDR3 amino acids: CASSPDSRGRADTQYF. The CDR3 DNA reads as TGTGCCAGCAGCCCCGACTCGCGGGGAAGGGCAGATACGCAGTATTTT.

The J gene is TRBJ2-1, the V gene TRBV29-1; possible D gene TRBD1, 5 bases. Trimming cost V 7 bases and J 4 bases, with 8 bases left between them. Per the germline V gene, CDR1 is SQVTM and CDR2 is ANQGSEA. The length of the CDR3 is 11 residues. The CDR3 coding sequence is TGCAGCGGGGGCTGGTACAATGAGCAGTTCTTC. This codes for CSGGWYNEQFF.

The chain combines TRBV19 with TRBJ2-7, with 11 bases aligning to TRBD1. Germline assignment: CDR1 LNHDA and CDR2 SQIVND (reference sequence). The CDR3 sequence is 12 residues long. V lost 8 bases and J lost 4; bases outside the gene matches: 1. The CDR3 DNA follows: TGTGCCAGTGGGACAGGGGGGTACGAGCAGTACTTC. It is translated as CASGTGGYEQYF.